This TCR beta chain derives from a study of long-term antiretroviral therapy in people with HIV. It was version v3.0 of the immunoSEQ assay that was run at survey level. The table came from immunoSEQ multiplex PCR; TCRdb's copy has only in-frame clones and leaves some out. The table shows about 19,000 clones, with approximately 86% occurring only once. The CDR3 sequence is 19 residues long. CDR1 is MGHRA, CDR2 YSYEKL, per germline. With 3 bases removed from V and 0 bases from J, the gap between germline ends came to 18 bases. The sample here was unsorted PBMCs, taken 2.1 years after starting antiretroviral therapy. This chain links TRBV4-1 with TRBJ1-6, with D perhaps TRBD1 (6 bases). This receptor was obtained from a man younger than 30 with HIV. CDR3: CASSHPGGGLSSYNSPLHF. CDR3 bases: TGCGCCAGCAGCCATCCCGGCGGGGGGCTAAGCTCCTATAATTCACCCCTCCACTTT.